This record covers a single TCR beta chain. Its antigen target is currently unknown. The sample holds no much larger clone one base away, and base qualities are not on file. CD8 naive samples consisted of CD45RO-negative cells that were positively selected for CCR7, yielding a CD45RA+CCR7+ population without TemRA cells. Healthy HIV-negative adults with no recently reported acute infections or vaccinations were included as donors. All donors were Caucasian adults living in Nashville, Tennessee, USA. Blood was obtained by leukapheresis, after which PBMCs were separated by Ficoll-Histopaque density gradient centrifugation and cryopreserved in liquid nitrogen vapor phase. Analytical flow cytometry was used to check the purity and quantity of each magnetically sorted T cell population. Genomic DNA was isolated from every sorted fraction and measured by UV absorbance on a Nanodrop 2000c. Using the deep immunoSEQ assay, multiplex PCR amplified TCR CDR3 regions from genomic DNA. Genomic DNA extracted from each cell subset was distributed evenly over all wells of several immunoSEQ 96-well plates, and each plate served as one replicate. For sorted subsets, 200 ng of genomic DNA, equivalent to about 30,000 T cell genomes, went into each replicate PCR. Purified libraries were quantified with a Qubit 3.0 fluorometer, sized on a Bioanalyzer 2100, and re-quantified with the KAPA Library Quantification kit. Each immunoSEQ 96-well plate was sequenced on its own single-read 150-cycle Illumina NextSeq 550 flow cell. The study's processing was this. Because the immunoSEQ output held only junctional sequences and lacked quality scores, the filtering could not match the filtering applied to full-length reads. Sequences were annotated with PyIR, a Python wrapper for IgBLAST v1.9, and V/J genes and CDR3 were assigned using IMGT germline references. Reads were removed for weak V/J assignments (E-value above 1e-6), missing CDR3, stop codons, out-of-frame junctions, or ambiguous translated residues. V3J clonotypes were defined as sequences sharing the same inferred V gene, J gene, and CDR3 amino acid sequence. Percentage overlap between repertoires was computed as shared unique clonotypes divided by the size of the smaller repertoire. Three approaches were used to assess repertoire richness: RTK rarefaction, the Chao1 estimator, and Recon v2.1 estimates of unobserved clonotypes. OLGA was used to compute generation probabilities for all TCRbeta clonotypes that the gDNA method yielded from four donors. This is the immuneACCESS table as TCRdb keeps it, with only in-frame sequences that have V and J called. A part of the clones is gone; compared with another copy, unresolved V genes explain less than half, and the rest is unexplained. That table is the source of V, J and clone size, and D and trimming were worked out from the DNA. Within this sample are about 2.1 million clones, with approximately 92% of them counted one time only. Clones ranked in the top ten supply less than 2% of the sample.

The CDR3 covers 15 residues, taking in both the cysteine and the phenylalanine. The CDR3 DNA has 45 bases and is translated from base 1. The germline V gene gives CDR1 as MNHNS and CDR2 as SASEGT. Here V drops 4 bases and J drops 5 bases, and the junction holds 9 bases not matched to any gene. The data were obtained in a study of shared clonotypes between healthy human individuals (dated by TCRdb to the early 2020s). About the investigation overall: The cohort comprised a couple of women and a few men aged 18 to 49 years. Blood TCR repertoires of a handful of healthy adults were deeply sequenced to estimate repertoire size and the extent of clonotype sharing between individuals. For each donor, CD4 naive and CD4 memory were each run on three plates, CD8 naive on two plates, and CD8 memory on one plate. Per donor, leukapheresis produced somewhere between about 0.94 and 10 billion PBMCs. To increase sequencing depth and limit assay-specific biases, TCR repertoire library preparation and sequencing were carried out by different laboratories using diverse techniques. The investigation overall reported the following: The genetic and exposure-history diversity represented was limited by the small number of donors. Even with the large sequencing depth, rarefaction of the sorted-subset datasets indicated that sequencing was incomplete. Sharing across a few donors was observed for approximately 5% of naive CD4, less than 4% of naive CD8, 2% to 2.5% of memory CD4, and about 0.4% of memory CD8 clonotypes. Estimated clonotype richness was generally larger for naive than for memory subsets. Compared with non-shared clonotypes, clonotypes shared by all four sorted-subset donors had higher generation probabilities. Pairwise subsampling indicated that sequencing depth was expected to affect the degree of clonotype sharing among donors. Sampling was restricted to blood, and TCR repertoires in tissues likely differ from the TCR repertoires found in blood.

The rearranged chain carries TRBV6-1 and TRBJ2-5; 8 junctional bases match TRBD1. The receptor's source is a young man in good health. Some clones in this sample may be carry-over from other donors' samples. The sequenced sample was naive CD8+ T cells from PBMCs. What the cell subset or site label conveys for this sample: CD45RA+CCR7+. The DNA sequence is as follows: TGTGCCAGCAGTGGCGGACAGGGAAGTGGGGAGACCCAGTACTTC. Its product reads: CASSGGQGSGETQYF.